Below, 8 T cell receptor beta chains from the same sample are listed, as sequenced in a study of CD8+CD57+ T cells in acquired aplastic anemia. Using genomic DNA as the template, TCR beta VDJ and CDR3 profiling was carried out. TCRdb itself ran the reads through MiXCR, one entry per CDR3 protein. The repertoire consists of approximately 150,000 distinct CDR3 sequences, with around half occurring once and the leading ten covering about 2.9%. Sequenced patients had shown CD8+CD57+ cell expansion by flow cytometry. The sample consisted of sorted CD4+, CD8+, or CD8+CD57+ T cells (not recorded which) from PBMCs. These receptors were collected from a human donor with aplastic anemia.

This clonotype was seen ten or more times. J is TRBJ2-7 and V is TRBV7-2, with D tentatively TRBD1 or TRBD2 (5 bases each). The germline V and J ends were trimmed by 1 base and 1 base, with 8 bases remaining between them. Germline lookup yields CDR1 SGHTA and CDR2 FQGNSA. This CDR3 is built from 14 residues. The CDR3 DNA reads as TGTGCCAGCAGCTTAGGGGGGAAATCCTACGAGCAGTACGTC. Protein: CASSLGGKSYEQYV.

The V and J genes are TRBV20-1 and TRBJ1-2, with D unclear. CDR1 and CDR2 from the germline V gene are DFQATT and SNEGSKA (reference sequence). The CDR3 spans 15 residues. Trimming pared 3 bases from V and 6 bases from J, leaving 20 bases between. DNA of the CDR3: TGCAGTGCTAGTCGTGACGGACCTGAGGTCCATGGCTACACCTTC. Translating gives CSASRDGPEVHGYTF.

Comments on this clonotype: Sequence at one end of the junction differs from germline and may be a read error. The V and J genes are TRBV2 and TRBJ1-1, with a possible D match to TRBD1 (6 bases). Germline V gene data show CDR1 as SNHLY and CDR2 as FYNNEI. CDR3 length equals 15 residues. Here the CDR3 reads CASKTRDIGDTEAFF. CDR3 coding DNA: TGTGCCAGCAAGACTCGGGACATTGGGGACACTGAAGCCTTCTTT.

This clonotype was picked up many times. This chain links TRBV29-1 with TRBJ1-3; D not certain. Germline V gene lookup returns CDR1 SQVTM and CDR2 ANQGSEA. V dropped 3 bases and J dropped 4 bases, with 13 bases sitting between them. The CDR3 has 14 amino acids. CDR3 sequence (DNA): TGCAGCGTTGATTCGAGGGTAGGAGGAAACACCATATATTTT. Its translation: CSVDSRVGGNTIYF.

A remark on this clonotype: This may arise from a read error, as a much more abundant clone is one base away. CDR3 DNA: TGTGCCAGCAGCTTGACAGGTCGCAAATATTCCTACAGTGAGCAGTTCTTC. The encoded protein is CASSLTGRKYSYSEQFF. The gene calls are TRBV7-3 and TRBJ2-1, with D tentatively TRBD1 (6 bases). CDR3 length equals 17 residues. Germline CDR1 SGHTA, CDR2 FQGTGA.

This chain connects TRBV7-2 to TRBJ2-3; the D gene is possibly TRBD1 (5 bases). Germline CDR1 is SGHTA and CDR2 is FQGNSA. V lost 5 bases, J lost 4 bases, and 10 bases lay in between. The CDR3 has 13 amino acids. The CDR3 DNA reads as TGTGCCAGCAGCACCCAGGGTCCAGATACGCAGTATTTT. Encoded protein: CASSTQGPDTQYF.

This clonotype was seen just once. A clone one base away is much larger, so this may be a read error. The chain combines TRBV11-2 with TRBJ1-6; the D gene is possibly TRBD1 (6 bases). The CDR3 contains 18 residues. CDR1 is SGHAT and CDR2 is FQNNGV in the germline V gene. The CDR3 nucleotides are TGTGCCAGCTGCTTAGTATTGGGGGCGCGATCCTATAATTCACCCCTCCACTTT. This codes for CASCLVLGARSYNSPLHF.

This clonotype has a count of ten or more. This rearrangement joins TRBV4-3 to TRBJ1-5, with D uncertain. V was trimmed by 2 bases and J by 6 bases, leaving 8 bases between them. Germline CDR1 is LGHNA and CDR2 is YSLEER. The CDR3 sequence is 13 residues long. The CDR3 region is CASSQSPSQPQHF. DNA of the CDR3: TGCGCCAGCAGCCAATCCCCCAGTCAGCCCCAGCATTTT.